This TCR beta chain was identified during a study of T cells in Graves' hyperthyroidism and ophthalmopathy. Study summary: At the time of initial diagnosis and before any treatment, peripheral blood was collected. Whole-study findings and limits: Expanded thyroid clonotypes (above 0.001) were mostly also found in blood.

From RNA transcripts, TCR beta CDR3 regions were amplified. The HTBI primer set served for first-round RT-PCR of the TCR CDR3. TCRdb reprocessed the multiplex PCR reads via MiXCR and lists one record per CDR3 protein. Among roughly 500,000 distinct CDR3 sequences, around a quarter were seen once, and the ten largest hold approximately 11%. In this sample, this clonotype turned up many times. Its antigen is still unknown. Each 10 ml fresh peripheral blood draw supplied the PBMCs. The clonotype originates from a woman aged 30 to 39 with Graves' ophthalmopathy. The sequencing sample was made of blood.

Here the CDR3 DNA reads TGTGCCAGCAGGAAGACTGGACAGAATGGCTACACCTTC. Its translation: CASRKTGQNGYTF. The chain couples TRBV6-1 to TRBJ1-2, with D possibly TRBD1 on 6 matching bases. The V and J ends lost 6 bases and 6 bases respectively, with 14 bases between them. Germline V gene data show CDR1 as MNHNS and CDR2 as SASEGT. This CDR3 comprises 13 residues.